This is a list of T cell receptor beta chains from one sample in a study of early T cells in non-severe SARS-CoV-2 infection. TCRdb called the 5' RACE reads again in MiXCR, with one record for every CDR3 protein. The data contain under 100,000 distinct CDR3 sequences, about an eighth of them singletons. The sample was whole blood. The receptors stem from an adult who was a healthcare worker with PCR-confirmed SARS-CoV-2 infection or an uninfected control (not recorded which). The CDR3 runs from the conserved cysteine through the conserved F or W. Fields, in order: CDR3 length, V gene, clone size, D gene, J gene, CDR3 protein, CDR3 DNA. A D gene is named only where the DNA matches it firmly. Not all rows give a size; the values are once, few, many and, for expanded clones, a class.

>13|TRBV29-1|.|.|TRBJ1-2
CSVSVEGGRGYTF
TGCAGCGTTTCGGTAGAGGGGGGTCGTGGCTACACCTTC
>16|TRBV5-4|few|TRBD2|TRBJ2-5
CASSGEAGGLGGTQYF
TGTGCCAGCAGCGGGGAAGCGGGGGGCTTAGGTGGGACCCAGTACTTC
>18|TRBV7-2|few|.|TRBJ1-3
CASSLAWVRGPSGNTIYF
TGTGCCAGCAGCTTAGCTTGGGTCCGGGGGCCCTCTGGAAACACCATATATTTT
>14|TRBV12-3/TRBV12-4|many|.|TRBJ1-4
CASSSRPLNEKLFF
TGTGCCAGCAGTTCAAGACCGCTTAATGAAAAACTGTTTTTT
>14|TRBV12-3/TRBV12-4|many|.|TRBJ1-2
CASSPFEANYGYTF
TGTGCCAGCAGTCCGTTTGAGGCTAACTATGGCTACACCTTC
>16|TRBV12-3/TRBV12-4|few|TRBD1|TRBJ2-7
CASGRRDRTTGVEQYF
TGTGCCAGCGGACGCCGGGACAGGACGACTGGTGTTGAGCAGTACTTC
>15|TRBV20-1|.|.|TRBJ1-6
CSARGLGQWNSPLHF
TGCAGTGCTAGAGGCTTAGGACAGTGGAATTCACCCCTCCACTTT
>16|TRBV11-2|many|.|TRBJ2-3
CASSYTGQTVADTQYF
TGTGCCAGCAGCTATACCGGACAGACAGTAGCAGATACGCAGTATTTT
>15|TRBV4-2|many|TRBD1|TRBJ2-7
CASSQTDRGIYEQYF
TGTGCCAGCAGCCAAACGGACAGGGGAATCTACGAGCAGTACTTC
>14|TRBV6-1|many|.|TRBJ1-5
CASSQGPTGQPQHF
TGTGCCAGCAGTCAGGGACCTACGGGCCAGCCCCAGCATTTT
>15|TRBV9|many|.|TRBJ2-3
CASSVDQVPTDTQYF
TGTGCCAGCAGCGTAGATCAGGTTCCCACAGATACGCAGTATTTT
>18|TRBV10-3|.|TRBD1|TRBJ1-6
CAISDGRDSRSYNSPLHF
TGTGCCATCAGTGATGGGAGGGACAGTCGCTCCTATAATTCACCCCTCCACTTT
>15|TRBV11-2|.|.|TRBJ2-3
CASSFTTLSTDTQYF
TGTGCCAGCAGCTTTACGACTTTAAGCACAGATACGCAGTATTTT
>15|TRBV30|.|.|TRBJ2-6
CAWGATSAGANVLTF
TGTGCCTGGGGAGCGACAAGCGCTGGGGCCAACGTCCTGACTTTC
>18|TRBV4-1|few|.|TRBJ1-1
CASSQDPAGVGGSVEAFF
TGCGCCAGCAGCCAAGATCCTGCGGGGGTCGGGGGAAGTGTTGAAGCTTTCTTT
>13|TRBV7-9|.|.|TRBJ2-3
CASSLVTPDTQYF
TGTGCCAGCAGCTTAGTCACTCCAGATACGCAGTATTTT
>13|TRBV9|many|.|TRBJ2-1
CASSADGGLEQFF
TGTGCCAGCAGCGCCGACGGGGGCCTCGAGCAGTTCTTC
>10|TRBV20-1|few|.|TRBJ1-2
CSSGDRGYTF
TGCAGTTCCGGGGATAGGGGCTACACCTTC
>16|TRBV4-3|few|.|TRBJ2-2
CASSQEGVLNTGELFF
TGCGCCAGCAGCCAAGAGGGAGTCTTAAACACCGGGGAGCTGTTTTTT
>13|TRBV3-1|.|.|TRBJ1-2
CASSRTGSGGYTF
TGTGCCAGCAGCCGCACAGGCTCGGGGGGCTACACCTTC
>14|TRBV15|many|.|TRBJ2-3
CATSRDSGADTQYF
TGTGCCACCAGCAGAGATTCCGGGGCAGATACGCAGTATTTT
>16|TRBV4-2|many|.|TRBJ1-1
CASSTRDGEGFTEAFF
TGTGCCAGCAGCACCCGGGACGGGGAGGGGTTCACTGAAGCTTTCTTT
>13|TRBV18|few|.|TRBJ2-7
CASSPPEGWWQYF
TGTGCCAGCTCACCACCGGAGGGGTGGTGGCAGTACTTC
>15|TRBV7-9|many|TRBD2|TRBJ2-1
CASSQIAGVLNEQFF
TGTGCCAGCAGCCAAATAGCGGGGGTTTTAAATGAGCAGTTCTTC
>11|TRBV7-9|many|.|TRBJ2-3
CASSTTDTQYF
TGTGCCAGCAGCACTACAGATACGCAGTATTTT
>15|TRBV12-5|many|TRBD2|TRBJ2-3
CASGRSGDYTDTQYF
TGTGCTAGTGGCCGTAGCGGGGACTACACAGATACGCAGTATTTT